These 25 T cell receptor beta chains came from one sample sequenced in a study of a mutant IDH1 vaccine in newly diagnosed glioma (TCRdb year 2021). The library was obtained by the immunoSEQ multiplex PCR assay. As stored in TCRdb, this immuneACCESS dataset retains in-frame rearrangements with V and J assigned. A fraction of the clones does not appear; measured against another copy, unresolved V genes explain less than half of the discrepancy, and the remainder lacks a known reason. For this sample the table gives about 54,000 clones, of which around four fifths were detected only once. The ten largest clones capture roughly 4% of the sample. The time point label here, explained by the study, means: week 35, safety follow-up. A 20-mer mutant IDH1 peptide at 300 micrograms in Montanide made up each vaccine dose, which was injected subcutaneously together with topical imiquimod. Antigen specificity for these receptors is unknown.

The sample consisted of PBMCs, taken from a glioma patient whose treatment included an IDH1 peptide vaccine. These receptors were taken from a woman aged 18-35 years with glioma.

CDR3 DNA sequence: TGTGCCAGCAGATCCTACAGGGTTGGCACTGAAGCTTTCTTT. This sequence encodes CASRSYRVGTEAFF. This chain links TRBV27 with TRBJ1-1; D possibly corresponds to TRBD1 (6 bases). Trimming stripped 6 bases from V and 4 bases from J, with 15 bases between. This CDR3 is 14 amino acids long. Germline values: CDR1 MNHEY, CDR2 SMNVEV (reference sequence).

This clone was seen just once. This chain's CDR3 is CASSEKVRGGDGYTF. CDR3 nucleotide sequence: TGTGCCAGCAGTGAGAAAGTAAGGGGAGGGGATGGCTACACCTTC. The chain uses TRBV25-1 and TRBJ1-2; the D gene is possibly TRBD1 (5 bases). The CDR3 sequence is 15 residues long. Germline V CDR1 and CDR2: MGHDK, SYGVNS. Deletions cut 3 bases from V and 6 bases from J, with 17 bases between.

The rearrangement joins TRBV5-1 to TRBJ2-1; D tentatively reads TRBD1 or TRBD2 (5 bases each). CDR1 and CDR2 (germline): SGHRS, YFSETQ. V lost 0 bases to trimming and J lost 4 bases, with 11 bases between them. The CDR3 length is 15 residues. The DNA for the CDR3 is TGCGCCAGCAGCTTGGGCCAGGGAGCGTACAATGAGCAGTTCTTC. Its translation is CASSLGQGAYNEQFF.

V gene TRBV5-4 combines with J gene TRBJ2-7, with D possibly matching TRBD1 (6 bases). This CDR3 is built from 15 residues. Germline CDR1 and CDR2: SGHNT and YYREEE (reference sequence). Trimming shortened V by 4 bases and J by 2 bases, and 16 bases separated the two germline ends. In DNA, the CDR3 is TGTGCCAGCAGCCTGGACTCGGACAGAGCCTACGAGCAGTACTTC. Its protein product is CASSLDSDRAYEQYF.

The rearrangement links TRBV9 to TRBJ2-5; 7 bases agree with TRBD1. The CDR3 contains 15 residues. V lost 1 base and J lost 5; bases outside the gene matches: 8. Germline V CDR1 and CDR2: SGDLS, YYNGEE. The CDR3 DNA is TGTGCCAGCAGCGTAAGGGGGACGGGACAGGAGACCCAGTACTTC. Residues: CASSVRGTGQETQYF.

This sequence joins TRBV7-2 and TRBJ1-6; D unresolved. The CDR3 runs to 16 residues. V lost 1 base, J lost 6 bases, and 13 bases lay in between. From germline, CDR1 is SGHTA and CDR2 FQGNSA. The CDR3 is CASSLEAWMANSPLHF. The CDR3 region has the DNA TGTGCCAGCAGCTTAGAGGCCTGGATGGCTAATTCACCCCTCCACTTT.

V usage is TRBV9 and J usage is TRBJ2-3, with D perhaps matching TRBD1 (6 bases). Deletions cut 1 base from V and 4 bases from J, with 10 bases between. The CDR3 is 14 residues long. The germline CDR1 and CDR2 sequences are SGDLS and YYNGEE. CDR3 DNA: TGTGCCAGCAGCGTACGCCAGGGGCCAGATACGCAGTATTTT. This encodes CASSVRQGPDTQYF.

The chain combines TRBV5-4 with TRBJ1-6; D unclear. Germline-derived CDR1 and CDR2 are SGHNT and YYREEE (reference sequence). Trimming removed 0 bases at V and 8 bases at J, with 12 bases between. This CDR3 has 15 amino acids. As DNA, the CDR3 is TGTGCCAGCAGCTTGGCCCCACAAAGCTATTCACCCCTCCACTTT. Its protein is CASSLAPQSYSPLHF.

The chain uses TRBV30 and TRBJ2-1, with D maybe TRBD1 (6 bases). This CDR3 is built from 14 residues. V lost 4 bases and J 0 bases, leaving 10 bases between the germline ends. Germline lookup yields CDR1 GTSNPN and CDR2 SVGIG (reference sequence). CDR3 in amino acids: CAWTTGSSYNEQFF. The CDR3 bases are TGTGCCTGGACCACAGGGAGCTCCTACAATGAGCAGTTCTTC.

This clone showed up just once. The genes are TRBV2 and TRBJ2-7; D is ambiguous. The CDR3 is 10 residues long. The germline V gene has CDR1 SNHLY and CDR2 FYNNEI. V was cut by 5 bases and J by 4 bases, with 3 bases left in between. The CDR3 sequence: CASSIYEQYF. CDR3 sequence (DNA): TGTGCCAGCAGTATATACGAGCAGTACTTC.

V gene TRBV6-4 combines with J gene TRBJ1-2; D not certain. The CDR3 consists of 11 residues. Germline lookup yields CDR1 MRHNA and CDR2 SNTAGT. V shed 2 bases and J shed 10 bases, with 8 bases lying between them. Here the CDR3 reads CASSDSGTYTF. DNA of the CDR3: TGTGCCAGCAGTGACAGTGGCACCTACACCTTC.

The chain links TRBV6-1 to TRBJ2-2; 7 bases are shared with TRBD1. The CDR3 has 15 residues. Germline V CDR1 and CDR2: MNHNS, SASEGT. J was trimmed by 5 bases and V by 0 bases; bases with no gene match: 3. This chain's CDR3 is CASSEARGRTGELFF. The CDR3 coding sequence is TGTGCCAGCAGTGAAGCGAGGGGGCGGACCGGGGAGCTGTTTTTT.

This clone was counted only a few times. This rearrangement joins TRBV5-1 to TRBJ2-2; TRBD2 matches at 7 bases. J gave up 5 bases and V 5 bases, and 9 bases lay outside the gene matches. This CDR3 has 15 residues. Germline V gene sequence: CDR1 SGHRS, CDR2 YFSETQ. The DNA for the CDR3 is TGCGCCAGCAGGACCGGGACTACGGGGACCGGGGAGCTGTTTTTT. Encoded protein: CASRTGTTGTGELFF.

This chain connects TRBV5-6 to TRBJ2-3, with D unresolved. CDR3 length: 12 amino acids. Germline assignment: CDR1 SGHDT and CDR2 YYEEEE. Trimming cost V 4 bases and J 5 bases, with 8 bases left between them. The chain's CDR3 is CASSGMGDTQYF. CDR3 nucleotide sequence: TGTGCCAGCAGCGGCATGGGAGATACGCAGTATTTT. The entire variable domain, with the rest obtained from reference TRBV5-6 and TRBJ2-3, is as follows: DAGVTQSPTHLIKTRGQQVTLRCSPKSGHDTVSWYQQALGQGPQFIFQYYEEEERQRGNFPDRFSGHQFPNYSSELNVNALLLGDSALYLCASSGMGDTQYFGPGTRLTVL.

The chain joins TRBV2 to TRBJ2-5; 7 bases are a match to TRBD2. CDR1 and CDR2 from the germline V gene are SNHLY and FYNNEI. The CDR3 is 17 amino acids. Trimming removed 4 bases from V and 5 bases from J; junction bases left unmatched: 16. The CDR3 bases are TGTGCCAGCAGTGGGGGGGGGTCGTCTCGGCCGGAGGAGACCCAGTACTTC. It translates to CASSGGGSSRPEETQYF.

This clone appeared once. As DNA, the CDR3 is TGTGCCAGCAGCCCCATGGCCGGGGGTTATGGCTACACCTTC. It is translated as CASSPMAGGYGYTF. The rearrangement links TRBV7-9 to TRBJ1-2; D possibly corresponds to TRBD1 (5 bases). This CDR3 has 14 residues. Looked up from germline, CDR1 is SEHNR and CDR2 is FQNEAQ (reference sequence). The V end lost 5 bases, the J end lost 5 bases, and 15 bases lay between the germline ends. Supplemented by reference TRBV7-9 and TRBJ1-2, the full variable domain reads DTGVSQNPRHKITKRGQNVTFRCDPISEHNRLYWYRQTLGQGPEFLTYFQNEAQLEKSRLLSDRFSAERPKGSFSTLEIQRTEQGDSAMYLCASSPMAGGYGYTFGSGTRLTVV.

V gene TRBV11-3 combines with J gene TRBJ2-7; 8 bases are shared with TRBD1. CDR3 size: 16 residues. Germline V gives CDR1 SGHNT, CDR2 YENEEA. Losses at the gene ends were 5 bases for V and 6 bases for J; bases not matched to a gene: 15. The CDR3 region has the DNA TGTGCCAGCAGCGACACCCTGGACAGGGTCTGGGCCGAGCAGTACTTC. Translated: CASSDTLDRVWAEQYF.

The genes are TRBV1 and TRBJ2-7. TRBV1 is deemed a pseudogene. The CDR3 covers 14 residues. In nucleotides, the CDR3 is TGCACCAGCAGCCCCAAGACCCTCTCCTACGAGCAGTACTTC. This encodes CTSSPKTLSYEQYF.

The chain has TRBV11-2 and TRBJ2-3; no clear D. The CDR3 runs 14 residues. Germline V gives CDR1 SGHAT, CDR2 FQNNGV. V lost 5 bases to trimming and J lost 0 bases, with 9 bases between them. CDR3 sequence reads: CASSGVGSTDTQYF. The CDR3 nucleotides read TGTGCCAGCAGCGGTGTGGGAAGCACAGATACGCAGTATTTT.

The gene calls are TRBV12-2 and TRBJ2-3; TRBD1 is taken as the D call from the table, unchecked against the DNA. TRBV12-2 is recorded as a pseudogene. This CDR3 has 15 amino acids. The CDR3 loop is CASRKTPHGTDTQYF. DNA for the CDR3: TGTGCAAGTCGCAAGACACCCCACGGCACAGATACGCAGTATTTT.

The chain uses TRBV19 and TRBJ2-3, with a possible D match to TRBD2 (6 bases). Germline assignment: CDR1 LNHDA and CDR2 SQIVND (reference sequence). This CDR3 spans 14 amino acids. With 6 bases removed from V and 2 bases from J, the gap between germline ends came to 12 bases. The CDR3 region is CASSLRDFTDTQYF. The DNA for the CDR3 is TGTGCCAGTAGCCTTAGGGACTTCACAGATACGCAGTATTTT.

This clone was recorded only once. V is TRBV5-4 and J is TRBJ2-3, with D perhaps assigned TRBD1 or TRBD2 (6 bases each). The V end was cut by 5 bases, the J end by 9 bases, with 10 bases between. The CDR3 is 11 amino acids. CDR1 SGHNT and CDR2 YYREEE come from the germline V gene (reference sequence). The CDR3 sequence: CASSQGGTQYF. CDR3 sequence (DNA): TGTGCCAGCAGTCAAGGGGGGACGCAGTATTTT.

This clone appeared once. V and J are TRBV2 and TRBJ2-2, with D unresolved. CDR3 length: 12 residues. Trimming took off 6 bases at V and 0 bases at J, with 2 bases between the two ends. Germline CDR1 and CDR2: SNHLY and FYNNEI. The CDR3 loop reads CASRPNTGELFF. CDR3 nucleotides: TGTGCCAGCAGGCCGAACACCGGGGAGCTGTTTTTT.

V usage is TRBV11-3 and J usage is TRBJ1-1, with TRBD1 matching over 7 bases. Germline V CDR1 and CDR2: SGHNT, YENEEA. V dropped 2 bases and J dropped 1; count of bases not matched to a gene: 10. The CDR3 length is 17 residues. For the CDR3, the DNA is TGTGCCAGCAGCTTAAGCAGGTGGGGACAGCCGAACACTGAAGCTTTCTTT. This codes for CASSLSRWGQPNTEAFF.

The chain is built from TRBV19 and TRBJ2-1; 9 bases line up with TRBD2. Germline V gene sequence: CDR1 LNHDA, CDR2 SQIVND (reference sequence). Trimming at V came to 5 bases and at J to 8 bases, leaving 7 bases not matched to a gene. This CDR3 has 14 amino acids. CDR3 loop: CASSAGLASDEQFF. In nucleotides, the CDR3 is TGTGCCAGTAGTGCCGGACTAGCGTCGGATGAGCAGTTCTTC.